This T cell receptor (beta chain) was profiled in a study of cytomegalovirus exposure and HLA in healthy donors. Study-wide points: An analysis that was carried out later associated some 17,000 TCR beta sequences with HLA alleles at 0.05 false discovery rate. Many donors carried some public TCRs, although rarity characterized most TCR sequences. Accurate HLA-A and HLA-B prediction from TCR beta sequences was reported for most subjects.

PCR was performed using 60 Vbeta and 13 Jbeta primers. Repertoires were generated with immunoSEQ multiplex PCR, while TCRdb's copy carries only in-frame clones and drops some. The table records 90,000 to 110,000 clones, just under 80% of them present only once. The CDR3 totals 15 residues. Trimming removed 4 bases from V and 7 bases from J; junction bases left unmatched: 8. Looked up from germline, CDR1 is SGHNT and CDR2 is YYREEE (reference sequence). As concerns this clone: The antigen remains unidentified.

This sequence was found in a male donor in good health and CMV-seronegative. The source material was PBMCs. The V call is TRBV5-4, the J call TRBJ2-1, with 10 bases matching TRBD2. The CDR3 loop reads CASSDRTSGWNEQFF. The DNA of the CDR3 is TGTGCCAGCAGCGACCGGACTAGCGGCTGGAATGAGCAGTTCTTC.